The present entry profiles one T cell receptor beta chain with its context. Its antigen is still unknown. No much larger clone is present one base from it, and per-base qualities are unavailable. CDR1 and CDR2 are read off the germline V gene as SGHDT and YYEEEE. The V end loses 4 bases and the J end loses 1 base, and a stretch of 12 bases separates them. Including the terminal cysteine and phenylalanine, the CDR3 comprises 14 residues. CDR3 DNA is the only sequence kept; it has 42 bases, read in frame from the first base. The CDR3 regions of human TCRbeta chains were subjected to immunosequencing. Turning to the authors' computational methods: TCRs in the repertoires were compared against a reference library of SARS-CoV-2-specific TCRs that had been generated with the MIRA antigen-specificity platform. Breadth was defined as the fraction of unique TCRs that were SARS-CoV-2-associated, and depth was defined as the fraction of total T cells that were SARS-CoV-2-associated. Using the MIRA data, every spike-specific TCR was mapped to the spike region that the TCR reacted to and assigned to either a CD4 or a CD8 class. Log10-transformed breadth and depth values were compared by one-way ANOVA with Sidak's multiple comparisons tests. Here the immuneACCESS table is served through TCRdb, limited to in-frame sequences with V and J called. Missing clones are a known gap in these copies; in checked studies unresolved V genes cover under half, and the rest lacks a known reason. V, J and clone size derive from that table, while D and trimming were established from the DNA sequence. For this sample there are 200,000 to 250,000 clones; 94% appear just once. The ten largest clones represent 1.7% of the sample.

The data are from a study of T cell responses to AZD1222 COVID-19 vaccine (dated by TCRdb to 2020 to 2022). Regarding the study in general: TCR sequencing covered 233 trial participants: around 210 given two doses of AZD1222 and approximately 26 given two doses of MenACWY control vaccine. Trial participants were enrolled by age into subgroups of 18-55, 56-69 and 70-plus years, and approximately 150, 30 and 60 TCR-sequenced participants, respectively, were included in these subgroups.

Broader findings and caveats from the paper: In the small 56-69-year group, the increase in depth fell short of significance, most likely because of low power. Spike-specific TCR breadth and depth rose significantly after two AZD1222 doses compared with day 0 and with MenACWY recipients. Because no day 14 peak-response samples were available, the repertoires could be characterized only after the peak T cell response. The whole spike protein was spanned by vaccine-associated CD4 TCRs, and dominant responses were seen in regions 160-218 and 743-854. Conclusions about previously exposed vaccinees are limited, since just a handful of AZD1222 recipients were seropositive for SARS-CoV-2 at baseline. Participants were mostly white British, with more females than males. The authors suggested clonal diversity may have been underestimated. Nearly half of unique spike-specific TCRs reportedly recognized epitopes outside regions mutated in the B.1.351 and B.1.1.7 variants.

The time point label here, explained by the study, means: about 28 days (+/-7) after the second vaccine dose. According to the study, the label for this sample's treatment or condition signals: meningococcal conjugate vaccine given as trial control. Vaccinee samples were obtained from the UK trials COV001 and COV002, which included a single-blind randomized controlled phase 2/3 trial of AZD1222 (ChAdOx1 nCoV-19) in healthy adults. For TCRbeta chain sequencing, PBMC samples from trial participants were taken at day 0 and at day 28 after the second dose. The receptor was derived from an adult who received the MenACWY meningococcal vaccine as a control. The chain joins TRBV5-6 to TRBJ2-7, with no confidently assigned D gene. The sequencing here drew on peripheral blood, taken 28 days after the second dose of the MenACWY control vaccine. The CDR3 amino acid sequence is: CASSPKAGSYEQYF. The DNA sequence is TGTGCCAGCAGCCCCAAGGCCGGTTCCTACGAGCAGTACTTC. The full variable domain, with segments outside the CDR3 supplied by the reference TRBV5-6 and TRBJ2-7 proteins, appears as DAGVTQSPTHLIKTRGQQVTLRCSPKSGHDTVSWYQQALGQGPQFIFQYYEEEERQRGNFPDRFSGHQFPNYSSELNVNALLLGDSALYLCASSPKAGSYEQYFGPGTRLTVT.